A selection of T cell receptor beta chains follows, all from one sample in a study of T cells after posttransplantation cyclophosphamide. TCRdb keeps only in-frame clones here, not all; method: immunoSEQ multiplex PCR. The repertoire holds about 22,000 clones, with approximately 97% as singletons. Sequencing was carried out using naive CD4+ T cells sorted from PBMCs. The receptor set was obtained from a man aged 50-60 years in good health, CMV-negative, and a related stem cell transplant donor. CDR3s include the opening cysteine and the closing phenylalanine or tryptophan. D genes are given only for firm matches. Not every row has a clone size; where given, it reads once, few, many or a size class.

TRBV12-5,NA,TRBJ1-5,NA,CASGQRVGGQPQHF,TGTGCTAGTGGTCAACGGGTGGGTGGGCAGCCCCAGCATTTT
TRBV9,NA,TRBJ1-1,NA,CASSQTGVGTEAFF,TGTGCCAGCAGCCAGACGGGGGTAGGCACTGAAGCTTTCTTT
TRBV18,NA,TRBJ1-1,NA,CASSPPGEGRSEAFF,TGTGCCAGCTCACCCCCCGGGGAGGGGAGGTCTGAAGCTTTCTTT
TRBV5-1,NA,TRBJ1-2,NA,CASSFGDDGYTF,TGCGCCAGCAGCTTCGGGGATGATGGCTACACCTTC
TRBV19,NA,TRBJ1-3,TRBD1,CASEKTGFRNTIYF,TGTGCCAGTGAAAAGACAGGGTTCAGGAACACCATATATTTT
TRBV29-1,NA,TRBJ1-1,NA,CSVGDGVGTEAFF,TGCAGCGTTGGCGACGGGGTCGGAACTGAAGCTTTCTTT
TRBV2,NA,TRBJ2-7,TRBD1,CASTGQGYEQYF,TGTGCCAGCACCGGACAGGGCTACGAGCAGTACTTC
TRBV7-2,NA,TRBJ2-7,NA,CASTGGVGSSYEQYF,TGTGCCAGCACCGGTGGAGTCGGCAGCTCCTACGAGCAGTACTTC
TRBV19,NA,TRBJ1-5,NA,CASSMVATNQPQHF,TGTGCCAGTAGTATGGTGGCAACCAATCAGCCCCAGCATTTT
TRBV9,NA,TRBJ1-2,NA,CASSYAAASNYGYTF,TGTGCCAGCAGCTACGCGGCCGCCAGCAACTATGGCTACACCTTC
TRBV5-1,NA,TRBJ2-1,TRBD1,CASSLGQENNEQFF,TGCGCCAGCAGCCTCGGACAGGAGAACAATGAGCAGTTCTTC
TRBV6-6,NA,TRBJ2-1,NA,CASSSPERFNEQFF,TGTGCCAGCAGTTCCCCGGAGAGATTCAATGAGCAGTTCTTC
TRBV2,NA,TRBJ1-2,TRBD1,CASSGGQGASGYTF,TGTGCCAGCAGTGGAGGACAGGGGGCTAGCGGCTACACCTTC
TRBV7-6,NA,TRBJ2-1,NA,CASSLARRAHEQFF,TGTGCCAGCAGCTTAGCCCGCAGGGCGCATGAGCAGTTCTTC
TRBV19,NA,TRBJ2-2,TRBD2,CAMGGLAGAENTGELFF,TGTGCCATGGGCGGGCTAGCGGGGGCCGAAAACACCGGGGAGCTGTTTTTT
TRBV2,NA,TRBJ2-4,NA,CASSSLNIQYF,TGTGCCAGCAGTTCCTTAAACATTCAGTACTTC
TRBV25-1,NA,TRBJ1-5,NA,CASSRGGASQPQHF,TGTGCCAGCAGCCGAGGGGGGGCAAGTCAGCCCCAGCATTTT
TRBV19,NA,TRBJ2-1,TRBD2,CASRPNLAGLFYNEQFF,TGTGCCAGTAGGCCCAACCTGGCGGGACTATTTTACAATGAGCAGTTCTTC
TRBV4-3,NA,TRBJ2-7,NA,CASSQDSQGREQYF,TGCGCCAGCAGCCAGGATAGTCAGGGTAGAGAGCAGTACTTC
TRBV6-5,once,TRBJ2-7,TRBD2,CASKGTTSGSDEQYF,TGTGCCAGCAAGGGGACGACTAGCGGGAGTGACGAGCAGTACTTC
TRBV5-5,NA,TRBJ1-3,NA,CASSSTGRAPSISGNTIYF,TGTGCCAGCAGCTCAACGGGCAGGGCTCCGTCCATCTCTGGAAACACCATATATTTT
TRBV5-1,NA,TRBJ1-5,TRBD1,CASSFTGDQPQHF,TGCGCCAGCAGCTTTACAGGGGATCAGCCCCAGCATTTT
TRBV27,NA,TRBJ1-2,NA,CASSFSRGSFNYGYTF,TGTGCCAGCAGTTTTTCCAGGGGATCCTTTAACTATGGCTACACCTTC
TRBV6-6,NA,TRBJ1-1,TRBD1,CASSPPRTGGNTEAFF,TGTGCCAGCAGTCCCCCCAGGACAGGGGGGAACACTGAAGCTTTCTTT
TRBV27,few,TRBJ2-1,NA,CASRKTGSNEQFF,TGTGCCAGCAGAAAGACAGGCAGCAATGAGCAGTTCTTC
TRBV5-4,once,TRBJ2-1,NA,CASSFGTPGNEQFF,TGTGCCAGCAGCTTCGGGACACCAGGGAATGAGCAGTTCTTC
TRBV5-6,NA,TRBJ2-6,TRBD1,CASSRGPGSGANVLTF,TGTGCCAGCAGCAGGGGGCCGGGATCTGGGGCCAACGTCCTGACTTTC
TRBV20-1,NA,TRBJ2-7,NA,CSASVTYEQYF,TGCAGTGCTAGCGTAACATACGAGCAGTACTTC
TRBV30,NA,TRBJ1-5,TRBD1,CAWGQGAQPQHF,TGTGCCTGGGGACAGGGGGCTCAGCCCCAGCATTTT
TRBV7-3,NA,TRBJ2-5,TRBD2,CASSKSSGSGETQYF,TGTGCCAGCAGCAAATCTAGCGGGAGTGGGGAGACCCAGTACTTC
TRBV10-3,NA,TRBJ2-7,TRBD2,CAISVGGSSYEQYF,TGTGCCATCAGTGTCGGGGGGAGCTCCTACGAGCAGTACTTC
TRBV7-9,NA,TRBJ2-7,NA,CASSSGPYEQYF,TGTGCCAGCAGCTCAGGTCCCTACGAGCAGTACTTC
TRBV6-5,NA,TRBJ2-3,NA,CASSYSTATDTQYF,TGTGCCAGCAGTTACTCGACAGCTACAGATACGCAGTATTTT
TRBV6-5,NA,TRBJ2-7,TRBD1,CASSWDRGFGEQYF,TGTGCCAGCAGTTGGGACAGGGGATTTGGCGAGCAGTACTTC
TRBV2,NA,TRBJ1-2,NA,CASSVGANYGYTF,TGTGCCAGCAGTGTGGGAGCTAACTATGGCTACACCTTC
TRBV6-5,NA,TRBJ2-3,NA,CASSYTGLDTDTQYF,TGTGCCAGCAGTTACACAGGTCTGGACACAGATACGCAGTATTTT
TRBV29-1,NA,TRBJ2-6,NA,CSVERGANVLTF,TGCAGCGTTGAACGGGGGGCCAACGTCCTGACTTTC
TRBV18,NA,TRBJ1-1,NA,CASSSGLEAFF,TGTGCCAGCTCCAGCGGCCTTGAAGCTTTCTTT
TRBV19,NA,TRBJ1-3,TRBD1,CASSTPTGSGNTIYF,TGTGCCAGTAGCACCCCGACAGGGTCTGGAAACACCATATATTTT
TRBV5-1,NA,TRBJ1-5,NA,CASSLLAGSNQPQHF,TGCGCCAGCAGCTTATTGGCAGGGAGCAATCAGCCCCAGCATTTT
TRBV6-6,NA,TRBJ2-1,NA,CASSNGGASVYNEQFF,TGTGCCAGCAGTAATGGGGGGGCTAGCGTCTACAATGAGCAGTTCTTC
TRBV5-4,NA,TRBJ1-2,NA,CASSSGTQHYGYTF,TGTGCCAGCAGCTCCGGGACACAGCACTATGGCTACACCTTC
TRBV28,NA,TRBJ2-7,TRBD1,CASSLGTGATHYEQYF,TGTGCCAGCAGTTTGGGGACAGGGGCCACTCACTACGAGCAGTACTTC
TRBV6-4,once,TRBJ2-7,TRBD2,CASSLGGRSREQYF,TGTGCCAGCAGCCTGGGCGGGAGATCGCGTGAGCAGTACTTC
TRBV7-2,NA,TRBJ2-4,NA,CASSLLGGPQNIQYF,TGTGCCAGCAGCTTACTCGGGGGACCGCAAAACATTCAGTACTTC
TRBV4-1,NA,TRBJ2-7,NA,CASSQGRFYEQYF,TGCGCCAGCAGCCAAGGTAGATTCTACGAGCAGTACTTC
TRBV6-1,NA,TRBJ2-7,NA,CASSEGWGGPSYEQYF,TGTGCCAGCAGTGAAGGGTGGGGGGGGCCCTCCTACGAGCAGTACTTC
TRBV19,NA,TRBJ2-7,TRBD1,CASRNRDRGTYEQYF,TGTGCCAGTAGAAACCGGGACAGGGGTACCTACGAGCAGTACTTC
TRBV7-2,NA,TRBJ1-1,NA,CASSPNYRGSEAFF,TGTGCCAGCAGCCCTAACTACCGGGGGTCTGAAGCTTTCTTT
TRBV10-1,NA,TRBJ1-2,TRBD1,CASTNRGRRGYTF,TGCGCCAGCACCAACAGGGGGCGACGGGGCTACACCTTC
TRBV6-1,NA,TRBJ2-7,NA,CASSEQYRNYEQYF,TGTGCCAGCAGCGAGCAATACAGGAACTACGAGCAGTACTTC
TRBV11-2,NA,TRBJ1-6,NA,CASSLLLISNSPLHF,TGTGCCAGCAGCCTCTTACTAATCTCGAATTCACCCCTCCACTTT
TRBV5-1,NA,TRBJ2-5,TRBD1,CASSPRGIQETQYF,TGCGCCAGCAGTCCCAGGGGGATCCAAGAGACCCAGTACTTC
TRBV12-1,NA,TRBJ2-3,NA,CASSSRRTSGTTDTQYF,TGTGCCAGCAGCTCCCGTCGGACTAGCGGGACCACAGATACGCAGTATTTT
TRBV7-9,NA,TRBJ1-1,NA,CASRIVGGRGTEAFF,TGTGCCAGCAGGATCGTCGGTGGCCGGGGCACTGAAGCTTTCTTT
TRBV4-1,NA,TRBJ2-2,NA,CASSQEYSTRTTNTGELFF,TGCGCCAGCAGCCAAGAATATTCTACCAGGACAACGAACACCGGGGAGCTGTTTTTT
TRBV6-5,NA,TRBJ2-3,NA,CASRGATDTQYF,TGTGCCAGCAGGGGGGCCACAGATACGCAGTATTTT